This TCR beta chain came from a study of human T cells and chemical hapten exposure. The wider study: Mostly female patients had alopecia areata, totalis or universalis. Study-level points and caveats: Sensitizing with DPC caused no change in TCRs above 1 in 1000 frequency.

Each cDNA molecule in the library carried unique molecular identifiers. Via MiXCR, TCRdb re-called the RACE reads, giving one row per CDR3 protein. The table lists some 380,000 distinct CDR3 sequences, roughly 5% of them singletons. Noted time point: patch test 1, 2 weeks after DPC sensitization. Regarding treatment: therapeutic diphenylcyclopropenone sensitization with weekly scalp DPC. This clonotype was seen many times. No antigen is known for it. This clonotype was sampled from a woman in her forties or fifties with alopecia areata. Some clones in this sample may be carry-over from other donors' samples. The specimen was whole blood, collected in connection with sensitization to the hapten diphenylcyclopropenone (DPC).

As DNA, the CDR3 is TGTGCCAGCAGTTCCTTGGGGGCAGGCGGGGAAAAACTGTTTTTT. Translation gives CASSSLGAGGEKLFF. The V and J genes are TRBV6-5 and TRBJ1-4; TRBD1 might be the D (6 bases). V was cut by 4 bases and J by 8 bases, with 17 bases left in between. The CDR3 covers 15 residues. Germline loops: CDR1 MNHEY, CDR2 SVGAGI.